This is a list of T cell receptor beta chains from one sample in a study of radiotherapy plus CTLA-4 blockade in lung cancer. Assay: immunoSEQ multiplex PCR; the TCRdb copy retains only in-frame clones and omits some. The profile shows about 45,000 clones, roughly four fifths of them singletons. The sequencing used peripheral blood, collected from a patient treated with radiotherapy plus ipilimumab. These receptors were collected from a human donor with non-small cell lung cancer who had a complete response to radiotherapy plus ipilimumab. CDR3s include the opening cysteine and the closing phenylalanine or tryptophan. The D gene is left open where the match is weak. A clone size is listed for some rows: how often the clone was seen (once, few, many), or a class if it is expanded.

V: TRBV30
J: TRBJ1-3
D: TRBD1
size: -
DNA: TGTGCCTGGAGCGATCCAGGACAGGGCTGGAACACCATATATTTT
CDR3: CAWSDPGQGWNTIYF

V: TRBV10-3
J: TRBJ1-2
D: -
size: few
DNA: TGTGCCATCAGCCAGGGACTTGCTAACTATGGCTACACCTTC
CDR3: CAISQGLANYGYTF

V: TRBV18
J: TRBJ1-1
D: -
size: few
DNA: TGTGCCAGCTCAGGTAAAGGGGACACTGAAGCTTTCTTT
CDR3: CASSGKGDTEAFF

V: TRBV5-4
J: TRBJ2-7
D: TRBD2
size: -
DNA: TGTGCCAGCAGAGGGACTACCTACGAGCAGTACTTC
CDR3: CASRGTTYEQYF

V: TRBV5-4
J: TRBJ2-1
D: -
size: -
DNA: TGTGCCAGCAGCTTGTTTTCAGAGCAGTTCTTC
CDR3: CASSLFSEQFF

V: TRBV7-6
J: TRBJ2-7
D: -
size: -
DNA: TGTGCCAGCAGCTTAGCCGGGACTCATAACGAGCAGTACTTC
CDR3: CASSLAGTHNEQYF

V: TRBV5-1
J: TRBJ2-5
D: TRBD2
size: -
DNA: TGCGCCAGCACCCGACTAGCGGGGGCCCAAGAGACCCAGTACTTC
CDR3: CASTRLAGAQETQYF

V: TRBV5-1
J: TRBJ2-5
D: TRBD2
size: -
DNA: TGCGCCAGCGCAGAAGCCCGTGGGCTAGCGGCAGAGACCCAGTACTTC
CDR3: CASAEARGLAAETQYF